The 10 T cell receptor beta chains given below trace back to one sample, sequenced in a study of spatial heterogeneity in lung cancer. Findings and caveats of the study: It was found that expanded intratumoral alpha and beta TCR counts tracked tumor mutation counts.

TCRdb processed the 5' RACE reads anew with MiXCR; each CDR3 protein has one entry. The data show 7,800 or so distinct CDR3 sequences, under 10% seen once. This sample's time point: sample taken at primary tumor resection. The antigens for these receptors are not known. The material was lung tumor tissue, obtained at surgery. The receptors were gathered from a male donor with early-stage non-small cell lung cancer.

Notes on this clonotype: This beta chain is off target for a library built for alpha chains, so its abundance means little. The V call is TRBV7-6, the J call TRBJ2-2; possibly TRBD1 or TRBD2 for D (5 bases each). With 5 bases removed from V and 3 bases from J, the gap between germline ends came to 13 bases. This CDR3 has 15 amino acids. Germline V gene sequence: CDR1 SGHVS, CDR2 FNYEAQ. The CDR3: CASSPGPGDTGELFF. CDR3 in DNA: TGTGCCAGCAGCCCGGGACCTGGGGACACCGGGGAGCTGTTTTTT.

This clonotype is medium-sized (0.01 to 0.1%) in the sample. A library prepared for alpha chains yielded this beta chain as an off-target read; its size is of little meaning. This chain connects TRBV7-9 to TRBJ1-1; D gene ambiguous. The V end was cut by 6 bases, the J end by 4 bases, with 12 bases between. The CDR3 loop spans 13 amino acids. CDR1 is SEHNR, CDR2 FQNEAQ, per germline (reference sequence). In DNA form, the CDR3 reads TGTGCCAGCAGGGACCAACTGTTCACTGAAGCTTTCTTT. Protein: CASRDQLFTEAFF.

This clonotype is termed medium-sized. This beta chain is an off-target read within a library intended for alpha chains, so its frequency means little. The chain links TRBV20-1 to TRBJ2-2, with 8 bases lining up with TRBD2. V dropped 3 bases and J dropped 6; count of bases not matched to a gene: 6. CDR3 size: 14 residues. CDR1 and CDR2 from the germline V gene are DFQATT and SNEGSKA (reference sequence). The CDR3 region is CSARSGSRAGELFF. The DNA of the CDR3 is TGCAGTGCTAGGAGCGGGAGCCGGGCCGGGGAGCTGTTTTTT.

Sample share makes this clonotype medium-sized. This beta chain represents an off-target read in a library built for alpha chains; its size is of limited meaning. This chain uses TRBV7-2 with TRBJ2-1, with 7 bases aligning to TRBD2. The germline V gene has CDR1 SGHTA and CDR2 FQGNSA. The V gene end was trimmed by 6 bases and the J gene end by 1 base; junction bases not matched to a gene: 18. There are 19 residues in the CDR3. CDR3 DNA: TGTGCCAGCAGGCTTGGGGGAGGGCGCGGGGAGGGATCCTACAATGAGCAGTTCTTC. Residues: CASRLGGGRGEGSYNEQFF. Full variable domain (outside the CDR3, taken from reference TRBV7-2 and TRBJ2-1): GAGVSQSPSNKVTEKGKDVELRCDPISGHTALYWYRQSLGQGLEFLIYFQGNSAPDKSGLPSDRFSAERTGGSVSTLTIQRTQQEDSAVYLCASRLGGGRGEGSYNEQFFGPGTRLTVL.

This clonotype was seen ten or more times. Found in a library prepared for alpha chains, this beta chain is an off-target read, and its abundance has little meaning. The chain is built from TRBV9 and TRBJ2-3; no clear D. The CDR3 has 18 amino acids. Looked up from germline, CDR1 is SGDLS and CDR2 is YYNGEE. V shed 0 bases and J shed 6 bases, with 23 bases lying between them. DNA for the CDR3: TGTGCCAGCAGCGTAGGTAGGCTCGGGTCTGCTAATTTGGATACGCAGTATTTT. Protein: CASSVGRLGSANLDTQYF.

Ten or more counts support this clonotype. This beta chain was picked up by a library intended for alpha chains and is off target, so its count carries little meaning. This chain connects TRBV2 to TRBJ2-7; 9 nucleotides align to TRBD2. Germline assignment: CDR1 SNHLY and CDR2 FYNNEI. CDR3 length: 14 residues. V trimming: 3 bases; J trimming: 6 bases; junction bases outside the gene matches: 6. The CDR3 here is CASSEASGAVEQYF. CDR3 nucleotide sequence: TGTGCCAGCAGTGAGGCTAGCGGGGCCGTCGAGCAGTACTTC.

A word on this clonotype: This may stem from a read error, because a much larger clone lies one nucleotide away. Being off target in a library aimed at alpha chains, this beta chain has a size of little meaning. V and J are TRBV20-1 and TRBJ2-7, with D possibly matching TRBD1 (5 bases). CDR1 is DFQATT and CDR2 is SNEGSKA in the germline V gene (reference sequence). This CDR3 is built from 13 residues. Trimming left V 5 bases short and J 9 bases short, with 20 bases between. In nucleotides, the CDR3 is TGCAGTGCTCACCTCCCTGGAACAGGCGGGCAGTACTTC. The encoded protein is CSAHLPGTGGQYF.

This clonotype ranks as medium-sized. Because this beta chain is a stray read in a library intended to capture alpha chains, its abundance should not be given much weight. This chain uses TRBV4-1 with TRBJ2-3; 9 bases fit TRBD2. In germline, CDR1 is MGHRA, CDR2 YSYEKL. V shed 0 bases and J 2 bases; nucleotides not matched to a gene: 9. The CDR3 length is 18 residues. CDR3 DNA sequence: TGCGCCAGCAGCCAAGAAGCTTTAGCGGGAGATAACACAGATACGCAGTATTTT. Translation: CASSQEALAGDNTDTQYF.

This clonotype is labeled as medium-sized (0.01 to 0.1%). With the library built for alpha chains, this beta chain is off target and its frequency is not meaningful. This chain links TRBV28 with TRBJ2-3; 9 bases line up with TRBD1. Germline-derived CDR1 and CDR2 are MDHEN and SYDVKM. V trimming: 3 bases; J trimming: 3 bases; junction bases outside the gene matches: 4. This CDR3 comprises 15 residues. This chain's CDR3 is CASSFWGQGTDTQYF. As DNA, the CDR3 is TGTGCCAGCAGTTTCTGGGGACAGGGAACAGATACGCAGTATTTT.

As concerns this clonotype: In a library made to pick up alpha chains, this beta chain is a stray read with a size that means little. The chain uses TRBV30 and TRBJ1-5; unclear D gene. The germline CDR1 and CDR2 sequences are GTSNPN and SVGIG (reference sequence). Trimming shortened V by 3 bases and J by 0 bases, and 18 bases separated the two germline ends. CDR3 size: 17 residues. The CDR3 loop is CAWSPYDAQVSNQPQHF. The CDR3 bases are TGTGCCTGGAGCCCCTACGATGCACAAGTTAGCAATCAGCCCCAGCATTTT.